The clone carrying this TCR beta chain has only one observation. Its cognate antigen is unknown. Blood was sampled at baseline, cycle 4 day 1, and cycle 7 day 1. These data originate in a study of OX40 agonist ivuxolimab in advanced cancers. At the level of the study: The drug used for patients, ivuxolimab, was an agonistic anti-OX40 (CD134) antibody.

Study-wide results and limits: In a subset of nonresponders, normalized T-cell clonal expansion was also low.

Libraries were prepared by immunoSEQ multiplex PCR; TCRdb keeps only in-frame clonotypes and omits some of them. The sample consists of fewer than 55,000 clones, over 75% of them appearing once. V was pared by 0 bases and J by 3 bases, with 8 bases between. The CDR3 loop spans 14 amino acids. CDR1 SEHNR and CDR2 FQNEAQ come from the germline V gene (reference sequence). The sample here was CD4+ or CD8+ T cells sorted from blood, taken in a trial of the OX40 agonist ivuxolimab. This TCR derives from an adult with an advanced solid tumor such as melanoma, head and neck, liver or kidney cancer. The rearrangement uses TRBV7-9 and TRBJ1-2; D is possibly TRBD1 (5 bases). The CDR3 is CASSLAQGHYGYTF. The DNA of the CDR3 is TGTGCCAGCAGCTTAGCGCAGGGTCACTATGGCTACACCTTC.